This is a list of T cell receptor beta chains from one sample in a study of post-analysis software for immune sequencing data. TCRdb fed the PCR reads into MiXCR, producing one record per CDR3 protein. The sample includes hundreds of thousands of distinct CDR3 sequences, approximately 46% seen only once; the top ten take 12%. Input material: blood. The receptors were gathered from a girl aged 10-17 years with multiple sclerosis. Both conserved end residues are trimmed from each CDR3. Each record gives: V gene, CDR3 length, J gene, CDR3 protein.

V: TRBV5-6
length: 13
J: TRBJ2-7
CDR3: ASSLWAGDAYEQY

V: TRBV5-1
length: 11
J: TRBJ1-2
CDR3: ASSFGQSYGYT

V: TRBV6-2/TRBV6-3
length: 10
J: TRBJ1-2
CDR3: ASSSMGAGYT

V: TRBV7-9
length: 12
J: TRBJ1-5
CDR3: ASSLEGVNQPQH

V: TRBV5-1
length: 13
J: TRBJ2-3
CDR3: ASLGAFRSTDTQY

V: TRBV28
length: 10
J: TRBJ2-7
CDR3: ASSLTFYEQY

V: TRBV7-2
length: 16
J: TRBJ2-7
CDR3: ASSQYSLAGGPSYEQY

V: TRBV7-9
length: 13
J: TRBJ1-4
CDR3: ASITYGATNEKLF

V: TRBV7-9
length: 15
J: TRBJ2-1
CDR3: ASSLTSSGTTYNEQF

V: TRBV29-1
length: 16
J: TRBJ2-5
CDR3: SVEGAQAGNPTQETQY

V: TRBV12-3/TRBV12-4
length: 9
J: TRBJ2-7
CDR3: ASSLGTKQY

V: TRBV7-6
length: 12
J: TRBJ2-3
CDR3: ASSLFAGDDTQY

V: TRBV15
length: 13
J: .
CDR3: ATSRAGTWIYEQY

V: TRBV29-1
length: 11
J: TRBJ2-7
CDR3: SVISGNVYEQY

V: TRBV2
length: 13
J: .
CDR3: VSRLDRGEGYEQY

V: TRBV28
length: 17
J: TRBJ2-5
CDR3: ASSPAINDLSVGRETQY

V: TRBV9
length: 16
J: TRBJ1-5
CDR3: ASSVDGQGMLSNQPQH

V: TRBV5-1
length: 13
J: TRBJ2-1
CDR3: ASSFGRSSDNEQF

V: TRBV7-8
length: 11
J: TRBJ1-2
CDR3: ASSFTENYGYT

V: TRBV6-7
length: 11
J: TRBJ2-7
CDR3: ASGPWSHYEQY

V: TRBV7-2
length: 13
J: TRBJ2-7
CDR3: ASSLFLGKMYEQY

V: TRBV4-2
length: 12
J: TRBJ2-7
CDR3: ASSQEVNSYEQY

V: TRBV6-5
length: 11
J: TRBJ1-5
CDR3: ASSYSQAGPQH

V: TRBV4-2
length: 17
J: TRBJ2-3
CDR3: ASSQDRASGREGTDTQY

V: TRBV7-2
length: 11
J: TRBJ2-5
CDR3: ASSLVSEETQY

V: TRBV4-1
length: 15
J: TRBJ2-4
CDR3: ASSQTSGSRIKNIQY

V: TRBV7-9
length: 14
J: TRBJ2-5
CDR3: ASSANLAGGAETQY

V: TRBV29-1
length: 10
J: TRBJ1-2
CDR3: SAPLGGVGYT

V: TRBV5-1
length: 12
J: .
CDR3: ASSRREGGYEQY

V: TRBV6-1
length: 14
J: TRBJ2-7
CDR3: ASSGSGRSSRYEQY

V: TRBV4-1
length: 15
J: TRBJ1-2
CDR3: ASSQVPGTGHSYGYT

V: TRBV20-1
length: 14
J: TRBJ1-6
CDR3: SASTSWGSYNSPLH

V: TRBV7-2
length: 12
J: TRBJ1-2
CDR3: ASSMDRGAYGYT

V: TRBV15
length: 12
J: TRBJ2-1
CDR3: ATSRGGARVEQF

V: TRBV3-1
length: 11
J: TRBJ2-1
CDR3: ASSQDRSFEQF

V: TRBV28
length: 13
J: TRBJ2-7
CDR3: ASSPAGISSYEQY

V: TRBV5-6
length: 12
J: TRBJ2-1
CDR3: ASSSGFSYNEQF

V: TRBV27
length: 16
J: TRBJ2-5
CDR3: ASSRWGTSSPRAETQY

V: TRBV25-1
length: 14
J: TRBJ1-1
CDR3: ASSEVGQGDNTEAF

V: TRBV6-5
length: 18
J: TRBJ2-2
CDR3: ASSYSRDRGEGTSTGELF

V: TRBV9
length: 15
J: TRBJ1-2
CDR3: ASSPSGQGAPSAGYT

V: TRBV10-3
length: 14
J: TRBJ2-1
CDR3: AISGGLAGGYNEQF

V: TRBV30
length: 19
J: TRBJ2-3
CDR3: AWKRSRYVPWTSGSTDTQY

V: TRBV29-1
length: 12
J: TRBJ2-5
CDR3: SVTRTGSQETQY